This TCR beta chain was obtained from a study of blood T cell repertoires in COVID-19. Turning to the study itself: The cDNA or gDNA used as material had been derived from T cells, B-cell-depleted T cells, or PBMCs.

Profiling relied on immunoSEQ multiplex PCR, and the TCRdb table lists in-frame clones only, not all of them. Here the sample spans about 240,000 clones, approximately 82% being singletons. Germline V gene sequence: CDR1 LGHDT, CDR2 YNNKEL (reference sequence). CDR3 size: 15 residues. Trimming shortened V by 1 base and J by 1 base, and 8 bases separated the two germline ends. The sequenced sample consisted of peripheral blood. The TCR originated in a man aged 25 to 45 who had recovered from COVID-19. This sequence joins TRBV3-1 (or the pseudogene TRBV3-2) and TRBJ1-3; the D is unclear. The CDR3 region has the DNA TGTGCCAGCAGCCAAGTACACGCATCTGGAAACACCATATATTTT. Its translation is CASSQVHASGNTIYF.